This T cell receptor (beta chain) was identified during a study of radiotherapy plus CTLA-4 blockade in lung cancer. Deletions cut 6 bases from V and 4 bases from J, with 17 bases between. The CDR3 is 15 amino acids. Germline-derived CDR1 and CDR2 are KGHSH and LQKENI. Chemo-refractory metastatic non-small-cell lung cancer patients received focal radiation with ipilimumab CTLA-4 blockade. Only in-frame clones appear in the TCRdb table, and some are missing; sequencing was by immunoSEQ multiplex PCR. The sample carries roughly 75,000 clones, 60% to 85% recorded once. This TCR came from a human donor with non-small cell lung cancer whose response to radiotherapy plus ipilimumab could not be evaluated. Some clones in this sample may be carry-over from other donors' samples. Sample: peripheral blood, taken from a patient treated with radiotherapy plus ipilimumab. V and J are TRBV18 and TRBJ2-3; D might be TRBD2 (5 bases). The CDR3 DNA reads as TGTGCCAGCTCTCTTCTCCGGACTGGATCAGATACGCAGTATTTT. This codes for CASSLLRTGSDTQYF. Supplemented by reference TRBV18 and TRBJ2-3, the full variable domain reads NAGVMQNPRHLVRRRGQEARLRCSPMKGHSHVYWYRQLPEEGLKFMVYLQKENIIDESGMPKERFSAEFPKEGPSILRIQQVVRGDSAAYFCASSLLRTGSDTQYFGPGTRLTVL.